The 15 T cell receptor beta chains below were found in one sample sequenced in a study of beta chain features in type 1 diabetes. Expressed TCRB transcripts were sequenced, since all the RNA that had been isolated was reverse transcribed. Here immunoSEQ multiplex PCR was the method, and the copy in TCRdb shows in-frame clones only, minus some. The sample holds 350,000 to 450,000 clones, about 14% seen once. Sequencing was done on a sample of naive CD4+ T cells from blood. Receptors originate from a man aged 25 to 40 in good health.

The chain uses TRBV21-1 and TRBJ2-7; TRBD1 was called by the table and not checked on the DNA. TRBV21-1 is tagged as a pseudogene. The CDR3 contains 17 residues. The chain's CDR3 is CASSKANGTGGSYEQYV. The CDR3 nucleotides read TGTGCCAGCAGCAAAGCAAATGGGACAGGAGGCTCCTACGAGCAGTACGTC.

V and J are TRBV29-1 and TRBJ1-5; TRBD1 agrees at 10 bases. The CDR3 runs to 13 residues. Germline loops: CDR1 SQVTM, CDR2 ANQGSEA. Germline trimming cut 7 bases from V and 4 bases from J; bases unmatched to any gene: 4. The CDR3 nucleotides read TGCAGCGCTGGACAGGGGGAAAATCAGCCCCAGCATTTT. This sequence encodes CSAGQGENQPQHF. Complete variable domain (other parts from reference TRBV29-1 and TRBJ1-5): SAVISQKPSRDICQRGTSLTIQCQVDSQVTMMFWYRQQPGQSLTLIATANQGSEATYESGFVIDKFPISRPNLTFSTLTVSNMSPEDSSIYLCSAGQGENQPQHFGDGTRLSIL.

V is TRBV4-3 and J is TRBJ1-1; D remains unclear. The CDR3 contains 15 residues. V lost 1 base, J lost 4 bases, and 13 bases lay in between. Per germline, CDR1 LGHNA and CDR2 YSLEER. CDR3 sequence reads: CASSQGLLGSTEAFF. The CDR3 DNA follows: TGCGCCAGCAGCCAAGGTTTACTCGGGAGCACTGAAGCTTTCTTT.

There are a few counts of this clone. The genes are TRBV5-6 and TRBJ2-1; D perhaps matches TRBD1 (5 bases). Germline loops: CDR1 SGHDT, CDR2 YYEEEE. CDR3 length equals 15 residues. V was pared by 4 bases and J by 8 bases, with 19 bases between. CDR3: CASSPLGLGEDEQFF. Here the CDR3 DNA reads TGTGCCAGCAGCCCCCTCGGTCTAGGGGAAGATGAGCAGTTCTTC.

This chain uses TRBV4-2 with TRBJ2-1, with 9 positions matching TRBD2. CDR1 and CDR2 from the germline V gene are LGHNA and YNFKEQ. The V gene end was trimmed by 0 bases and the J gene end by 3 bases; junction bases not matched to a gene: 6. The CDR3 has 17 residues. CDR3 coding DNA: TGTGCCAGCAGCCAAGATGGTTCTAGCGGGAACTACAATGAGCAGTTCTTC. Protein product: CASSQDGSSGNYNEQFF.

This clone was detected a few times. The CDR3 DNA reads as TGTGCCAGCAGCGTCTCGACAGGGAATGAGCAGTTCTTC. Protein sequence: CASSVSTGNEQFF. V and J are TRBV9 and TRBJ2-1, with TRBD1 matching over 7 bases. CDR1 and CDR2 from the germline V gene are SGDLS and YYNGEE. V was clipped by 2 bases and J by 7 bases; unmatched bases: 3. The CDR3 length is 13 residues.

Only a few counts were recorded for this clone. This rearrangement joins TRBV15 to TRBJ2-7; 10 bases line up with TRBD2. Germline V gives CDR1 LNHNV, CDR2 YYDKDF (reference sequence). This CDR3 region has 17 residues. V gave up 0 bases and J gave up 7 bases; unmatched junction bases: 12. In DNA, the CDR3 is TGTGCCACCAGCAGAGATCAGTTAACTAGCGGGGTCTTGGAGCAGTACTTC. This encodes CATSRDQLTSGVLEQYF.

The table lists this clone with a few counts. The chain has TRBV6-5 and TRBJ1-2, with D perhaps TRBD1 (5 bases). Trimming removed 0 bases from V and 7 bases from J, with 12 bases in between. This CDR3 is 14 amino acids long. Germline V CDR1 and CDR2: MNHEY, SVGAGI. The CDR3 sequence is CASSYSRDAGGYTF. In nucleotides, the CDR3 is TGTGCCAGCAGTTACTCGCGGGACGCAGGTGGCTACACCTTC.

This clone was counted only a few times. V usage is TRBV10-3 and J usage is TRBJ2-3, with a tentative D call TRBD1 (6 bases). Germline CDR1 reads ENHRY; CDR2 reads SYGVKD. The CDR3 runs 14 residues. V lost 8 bases to trimming and J lost 6 bases, with 18 bases between them. CDR3 protein: CAIAGDHTWDTQYF. CDR3 in DNA: TGTGCCATCGCAGGGGACCATACCTGGGATACGCAGTATTTT.

This clone was recorded a few times. The rearrangement joins TRBV29-1 to TRBJ1-1, with D unclear. This CDR3 has 13 residues. The germline V and J ends were trimmed by 4 bases and 4 bases, with 13 bases remaining between them. Germline V gene lookup returns CDR1 SQVTM and CDR2 ANQGSEA. The CDR3 nucleotides are TGCAGCGTTGGGGCGGCAGCAGGCACTGAAGCTTTCTTT. This translates into CSVGAAAGTEAFF.

Notes on this clone: Other DNA sequences from this sample encode an identical CDR3 as well. The chain carries TRBV7-9 and TRBJ2-5; unclear D gene. V was cut by 4 bases and J by 5 bases, with 5 bases left in between. Looked up from germline, CDR1 is SEHNR and CDR2 is FQNEAQ (reference sequence). This CDR3 is 11 amino acids long. The CDR3 DNA reads as TGTGCCAGCAGCTCCAGGGAGACCCAGTACTTC. Translating it yields CASSSRETQYF.

The rearrangement joins TRBV4-3 to TRBJ2-1; D is possibly TRBD1 or TRBD2 (7 bases each). The CDR3 contains 16 residues. V was cut by 0 bases and J by 4 bases, with 13 bases left in between. Germline values: CDR1 LGHNA, CDR2 YSLEER. The CDR3: CASSQDQRGQYNEQFF. The CDR3 DNA reads TGCGCCAGCAGCCAAGATCAGCGGGGACAGTACAATGAGCAGTTCTTC.

V gene TRBV7-9 combines with J gene TRBJ2-3; 11 nucleotides agree with TRBD2. The CDR3 contains 16 residues. The ends lost 3 bases at V and 4 bases at J; junction bases unmatched: 6. Germline values: CDR1 SEHNR, CDR2 FQNEAQ (reference sequence). In DNA form, the CDR3 reads TGTGCCAGCAGCTTTTCAGCTAGCGGGGGGTCAGATACGCAGTATTTT. Translating it yields CASSFSASGGSDTQYF. Full variable domain (missing parts from reference TRBV7-9 and TRBJ2-3): DTGVSQNPRHKITKRGQNVTFRCDPISEHNRLYWYRQTLGQGPEFLTYFQNEAQLEKSRLLSDRFSAERPKGSFSTLEIQRTEQGDSAMYLCASSFSASGGSDTQYFGPGTRLTVL.

The genes are TRBV5-1 and TRBJ2-1; 15 nucleotides agree with TRBD2. With 5 bases clipped from V and 3 bases from J, the junction kept 9 bases outside the gene matches. The V gene's germline CDR1 is SGHRS and CDR2 YFSETQ. The CDR3 is 18 residues long. The CDR3 nucleotides read TGCGCCAGCAGGTGGACTAGCGGGAGGGGCGCCCGCTACAATGAGCAGTTCTTC. Protein sequence: CASRWTSGRGARYNEQFF.

Only a few counts were recorded for this clone. This chain connects TRBV27 to TRBJ2-5; D unclear. With 6 bases removed from V and 5 bases from J, the gap between germline ends came to 16 bases. The CDR3 has 14 residues. The germline V gene encodes CDR1 MNHEY and CDR2 SMNVEV (reference sequence). CDR3 residues: CASRATLVRETQYF. The DNA for the CDR3 is TGTGCCAGCAGGGCAACCCTAGTCCGGGAGACCCAGTACTTC.